Sequencing of this T cell receptor (beta chain) was carried out in a study of T cells and copy number aberrations in small-cell lung cancer. The V gene end was trimmed by 5 bases and the J gene end by 2 bases; junction bases not matched to a gene: 2. The CDR3 length is 13 residues. Germline V lookup: CDR1 SGHDT, CDR2 YYEEEE. This clone occurred a few times. TCRdb's table, derived via immunoSEQ multiplex PCR, lists solely in-frame clones and lacks some. The profile shows 9,000 to 10,000 clones, about 79% of them singletons. This clonotype originated in a man aged 55 to 70 with small cell lung cancer. The chain couples TRBV5-6 to TRBJ2-3, with 7 bases identical to TRBD2. Sequencing was carried out using normal tissue next to the tumor. The DNA of the CDR3 is TGTGCCAGCAGTCGGGAGGCCACAGATACGCAGTATTTT. It specifies CASSREATDTQYF.